This T cell receptor beta chain was recovered during a study of OX40 agonist ivuxolimab in advanced cancers. Findings and limits, study-wide: Among the lowest levels of clonal expansion were found in partial responders at 0.1-3.0 mg/kg. Both CD4+ and CD8+ T cell populations in blood had undergone clonal expansion by week 6 at 0.1 to 3.0 mg/kg.

CDR3 length equals 13 residues. Germline V lookup: CDR1 GTSNPN, CDR2 SVGIG (reference sequence). V was cut by 5 bases and J by 4 bases, with 12 bases left in between. Using immunoSEQ multiplex PCR, the repertoire was profiled, and TCRdb retains in-frame clones only, with some absent. The sample has roughly 97,000 clones; 86% are singletons. As for this clone: Its antigen is as yet unknown.

Here the sequenced sample was CD4+ or CD8+ T cells sorted from blood, taken in a trial of the OX40 agonist ivuxolimab. This chain connects TRBV30 to TRBJ2-4; a weak D match, TRBD1 (6 bases). The receptor's source is an adult with an advanced solid tumor such as melanoma, head and neck, liver or kidney cancer. The CDR3, as DNA: TGTGCCTGGGACTTCGGACAGAAAAACATTCAGTACTTC. It specifies CAWDFGQKNIQYF. The full variable domain, completed using reference TRBV30 and TRBJ2-4, is SQTIHQWPATLVQPVGSPLSLECTVEGTSNPNLYWYRQAAGRGLQLLFYSVGIGQISSEVPQNLSASRPQDRQFILSSKKLLLSDSGFYLCAWDFGQKNIQYFGAGTRLSVL.